This is a list of T cell receptor beta chains from one sample in a study of blood T cell repertoires in COVID-19. Clones were read by immunoSEQ multiplex PCR, and TCRdb kept only the in-frame ones, dropping some. The repertoire holds about 380,000 clones, with more than 75% as singletons. Material for sequencing was PBMCs or T cells enriched from blood (not recorded which). Source of these receptors: a woman younger than 35 who had recovered from COVID-19. CDR3s include the opening cysteine and the closing phenylalanine or tryptophan. A D gene is named only where the DNA matches it firmly. Expanded clones get a size class; other rows say once, few or many, or leave the size out.

>TRBV30|NA|TRBJ1-2|NA
TGTGCCTGGAGTGTACTTGGGGCATATGGCTACACCTTC
CAWSVLGAYGYTF
>TRBV29-1|TRBD1|TRBJ1-6|once
TGCAGCGTGGATCTCCCGGACAGGGACTATCACTATAATTCACCCCTCCACTTT
CSVDLPDRDYHYNSPLHF
>TRBV12-5|TRBD1|TRBJ2-7|NA
TGTGCTAGTGCCCCTCTGGGACAGGGGACGGACGAGCAGTACTTC
CASAPLGQGTDEQYF
>TRBV4-1|TRBD2|TRBJ2-3|NA
TGCGCCAGCAGCCAAGATCCTAGCGGGGGGCCTCAGTATTTT
CASSQDPSGGPQYF
>TRBV12-3/TRBV12-4|NA|TRBJ2-7|few
TGTGCCAGCAGTTGGGGAGTTCCAGCCGAGCAGTACTTC
CASSWGVPAEQYF
>TRBV9|NA|TRBJ1-1|NA
TGTGCCAGCAGCGTGACCTCTGACAGAGTCCCAGGGAACACTGAAGCTTTCTTT
CASSVTSDRVPGNTEAFF
>TRBV19|TRBD1|TRBJ1-2|NA
TGTGCCAGCGTGGACAGGGGGCTCCTCTATGGCTACACCTTC
CASVDRGLLYGYTF
>TRBV5-1|TRBD1|TRBJ1-1|NA
TGCGCCAGCAGCTTCTACCAAGGACAGGGGATCGCTGAAGCTTTCTTT
CASSFYQGQGIAEAFF
>TRBV5-6|TRBD1|TRBJ2-7|NA
TGTGCCAGCAGCTCCGGACAGGGCCCCTACGAGCAGTACTTC
CASSSGQGPYEQYF
>TRBV27|TRBD1|TRBJ2-1|few
TGTGCCAGCACCGGACAGGGGGGGAATGAGCAGTTCTTC
CASTGQGGNEQFF
>TRBV19|NA|TRBJ1-4|NA
TGTGCCAGTAGTATGGTCCCAGGAAATAATGAAAAACTGTTTTTT
CASSMVPGNNEKLFF
>TRBV6-5|NA|TRBJ1-1|NA
TGTGCCAGCAGGGAGGACAGAAACGGTGGGACTGAAGCTTTCTTT
CASREDRNGGTEAFF
>TRBV18|NA|TRBJ1-3|few
TGTGCCAGCTCACCCGGGCAGGGGCAATTCGGAAACACCATATATTTT
CASSPGQGQFGNTIYF
>TRBV5-3|NA|TRBJ1-5|NA
TGTGCCGGAAAGGACTTCACAAGGAATCAGCCCCAGCATTTT
CAGKDFTRNQPQHF
>TRBV12-5|TRBD1|TRBJ2-2|NA
TGTGCTAGTGGTTTGGAAAACGGACAGGAGACCGGGGAGCTGTTTTTT
CASGLENGQETGELFF
>TRBV5-1|TRBD1|TRBJ2-5|NA
TGCGCCAGCAGCCCCGGACCAGGGGGACAAGAGACCCAGTACTTC
CASSPGPGGQETQYF
>TRBV9|NA|TRBJ2-3|NA
TGTGCCAGCAGCGTAGGGACTACCAGCACAGATACGCAGTATTTT
CASSVGTTSTDTQYF
>TRBV30|NA|TRBJ1-2|NA
TGTGCCTGGACCCTCGTACAGGGTAATGGCTACACCTTC
CAWTLVQGNGYTF
>TRBV7-3|TRBD1|TRBJ1-2|NA
TGTGCCAGCAGCTTGGACACCGGGACAGGGGGAGGAGGCTACACCTTC
CASSLDTGTGGGGYTF
>TRBV2|NA|TRBJ2-2|NA
TGTGCCAGCAGTGACATCGGGCAGGGCAGCACCGGGGAGCTGTTTTTT
CASSDIGQGSTGELFF
>TRBV4-2|TRBD1|TRBJ2-3|NA
TGTGCCAGCAGCCACGCCGGGGCAGGGGGAATGGGCCCAGATACGCAGTATTTT
CASSHAGAGGMGPDTQYF
>TRBV4-1|NA|TRBJ2-3|NA
TGCGCCAGCAGCCAAGAAGCAAGCGGGCAGAGGTATACGCAGTATTTT
CASSQEASGQRYTQYF
>TRBV3-1/TRBV3-2|TRBD1|TRBJ2-7|NA
TGTGCCAGCAGCCAGACCGGGACAGAGAACTACGAGCAGTACTTC
CASSQTGTENYEQYF
>TRBV9|TRBD1|TRBJ1-1|NA
TGTGCCAGCAGCGGCAGGGGGCCAAACACTGAAGCTTTCTTT
CASSGRGPNTEAFF
>TRBV7-9|NA|TRBJ2-7|NA
TGTGCCAGCAGCCCACGGGGTAGGGAGCAGTACTTC
CASSPRGREQYF
>TRBV4-3|NA|TRBJ1-2|NA
TGCGCCAGCAGCCAAGTCCCAGGCACTAACTATGGCTACACCTTC
CASSQVPGTNYGYTF
>TRBV5-4|NA|TRBJ2-4|NA
TGTGCCAGCAGCTTGATAAGTGGGCAAAAGTACTTC
CASSLISGQKYF
>TRBV9|TRBD1|TRBJ1-2|NA
TGTGCCAGCAGTACATGGGACAGGGGGTACGCCAAATCGGACTATGGCTACACCTTC
CASSTWDRGYAKSDYGYTF
>TRBV19|NA|TRBJ1-5|NA
TGTGCCAGTAGCTCTGACTTTCTCTATAGCAATCAGCCCCAGCATTTT
CASSSDFLYSNQPQHF
>TRBV10-3|TRBD1|TRBJ1-1|NA
TGTGCCATCAGTGTCATAGAGGGGGCATTGAACACTGAAGCTTTCTTT
CAISVIEGALNTEAFF
>TRBV6-5|NA|TRBJ1-2|NA
TGTGCCAGCAGTTACTCGCCTCAAATGTTGACTTATGGCTACACCTTC
CASSYSPQMLTYGYTF
>TRBV24-1|TRBD2|TRBJ2-7|NA
TGTGCCACCAGTGGGCGGACTAGCGGGGGCTACGAGCAGTACTTC
CATSGRTSGGYEQYF
>TRBV10-1|NA|TRBJ1-1|NA
TGCGCCAGCAGTGAGGGGGCTAACACTGAAGCTTTCTTT
CASSEGANTEAFF
>TRBV27|NA|TRBJ1-1|NA
TGTGCCAGCACCAACGAGGGAACTAACCCCCCTGAAGCTTTCTTT
CASTNEGTNPPEAFF
>TRBV24-1|NA|TRBJ2-5|NA
TGTGCCACCAGTGAGGAGGGCTTCATGTATGAGACCCAGTACTTC
CATSEEGFMYETQYF
>TRBV28|NA|TRBJ1-5|NA
TGTGCCAGCAGTTTCCTAGACGAAAGCAATCAGCCCCAGCATTTT
CASSFLDESNQPQHF
>TRBV4-1|NA|TRBJ2-4|NA
TGCGCCAGCACGCCAAGAGAGGAAGCCAAAAACATTCAGTACTTC
CASTPREEAKNIQYF
>TRBV5-5|NA|TRBJ1-1|NA
TGTGCCAGCAGCTCCTGGGTCGGGTGTGAAGCTTTCTTT
CASSSWVGCEAFF
>TRBV18|TRBD1|TRBJ1-2|NA
TGTGCCAGCACCCCCCAGGCAGGGGGTATTGGCTACACCTTC
CASTPQAGGIGYTF
>TRBV18|TRBD1|TRBJ1-5|NA
TGTGCCAGCTCACCCTATGGACAGGGCTCTAGCTCGGGCAATCAGCCCCAGCATTTT
CASSPYGQGSSSGNQPQHF
>TRBV11-2|TRBD1|TRBJ1-6|NA
TGTGCCAGCAGCGGCCGGGACAGTAATTCACCCCTCCACTTT
CASSGRDSNSPLHF
>TRBV2|TRBD1|TRBJ1-2|NA
TGTGCCAGCAGTACACTCTCAACGGGGACAGTATACGGCTACACCTTC
CASSTLSTGTVYGYTF
>TRBV18|NA|TRBJ2-7|NA
TGTGCCAGCTCCCGGGGATACGAGCAGTACTTC
CASSRGYEQYF
>TRBV28|TRBD1|TRBJ1-2|NA
TGTGCCGGGCTGGACAGGCGTAACTATGGCTACACCTTC
CAGLDRRNYGYTF
>TRBV27|NA|TRBJ1-2|NA
TGTGCCAGCAGTTCCACCGGGACAACTAACTATGGCTACACCTTC
CASSSTGTTNYGYTF
>TRBV29-1|TRBD2|TRBJ2-3|NA
TGCAGCGTTGTAGGAGCGGGGAGCACAGATACGCAGTATTTT
CSVVGAGSTDTQYF
>TRBV9|NA|TRBJ1-2|NA
TGTGCCAGCAGCGAACTCAGGGGAGGGTACTATGGCTACACCTTC
CASSELRGGYYGYTF
>TRBV15|TRBD1|TRBJ1-5|NA
TGTGCCACCAGCCCAGGACAGGGAGGCAATCAGCCCCAGCATTTT
CATSPGQGGNQPQHF
>TRBV9|NA|TRBJ1-6|NA
TGTGCCAGCAGCGTAGGACAGAGACTTTCACCCCTCCACTTT
CASSVGQRLSPLHF
>TRBV7-3|NA|TRBJ1-3|once
TGTGCCAGCAGCTTAACTTCGGGCTCTGGAAACACCATATATTTT
CASSLTSGSGNTIYF
>TRBV15|TRBD1|TRBJ1-2|few
TGTGCCACCAGCGGGGACAGCCTCTATGGCTACACCTTC
CATSGDSLYGYTF
>TRBV7-9|TRBD2|TRBJ2-7|NA
TGTGCCAGCAGCCCTAGCGGGGGGAATCCCTACGAGCAGTACTTC
CASSPSGGNPYEQYF
>TRBV9|NA|TRBJ2-5|NA
TGTGCCAGCACGATAGGGGGGGCTCCGGCTGAGACCCAGTACTTC
CASTIGGAPAETQYF